One and the same sample provided the 23 T cell receptor beta chains below, sequenced in a study of response to subunit inactivated influenza vaccine. TCRdb itself ran the RT-PCR reads through MiXCR, one entry per CDR3 protein. The sample lists 500,000 or so distinct CDR3 sequences; 11% were seen once. The sample consisted of PBMCs from blood, taken roughly 45 days after vaccination. Receptor source: a man aged 50 to 59 who received an inactivated influenza vaccine.

This clonotype has ten or more counts. The rearrangement uses TRBV3-1 and TRBJ1-2; D is unclear. Germline-derived CDR1 and CDR2 are LGHDT and YNNKEL (reference sequence). Trimming stripped 1 base from V and 4 bases from J, with 1 base between. The CDR3 totals 11 residues. In DNA, the CDR3 is TGTGCCAGCAGCCAAGGCTATGGCTACACCTTC. Residues: CASSQGYGYTF.

The chain is built from TRBV20-1 and TRBJ1-2; D is ambiguous. Trimming cost V 5 bases and J 12 bases, with 16 bases left between them. Germline CDR1 reads DFQATT; CDR2 reads SNEGSKA (reference sequence). The CDR3 has 11 amino acids. The CDR3 loop is CSAPSWLSDTF. CDR3 sequence (DNA): TGCAGTGCTCCCTCGTGGTTGAGCGACACCTTC.

This chain links TRBV12-3 or TRBV12-4 with TRBJ2-7; 8 bases align to TRBD2. J was trimmed by 3 bases and V by 6 bases; bases with no gene match: 7. This CDR3 has 14 amino acids. The CDR3 here is CASSFKAGGYEQYF. Written as DNA, the CDR3 is TGTGCCAGCAGCTTCAAGGCGGGGGGCTACGAGCAGTACTTC.

This clonotype was recorded a few times. The V and J genes are TRBV5-1 and TRBJ2-2; 7 positions match TRBD1. The V segment lost 0 bases and the J segment 4 bases; nucleotides outside the gene matches: 3. CDR3 length: 15 amino acids. The germline gives CDR1 SGHRS, CDR2 YFSETQ. This CDR3 is CASSLDRGVTGELFF. CDR3 DNA sequence: TGCGCCAGCAGCTTGGACAGGGGAGTCACCGGGGAGCTGTTTTTT.

This clonotype came up many times. The chain is built from TRBV24-1 and TRBJ2-1; maybe TRBD1 (5 bases). Germline V CDR1 and CDR2: KGHDR, SFDVKD. The length of the CDR3 is 14 residues. Trimming shortened V by 7 bases and J by 1 base, and 10 bases separated the two germline ends. The CDR3 region is CATRAQGSYNEQFF. Here the CDR3 DNA reads TGTGCCACCAGGGCTCAGGGTTCCTACAATGAGCAGTTCTTC.

The chain employs TRBV4-1 and TRBJ1-5, with D uncertain. The CDR3 spans 13 residues. In germline, CDR1 is MGHRA, CDR2 YSYEKL. V was shortened by 0 bases and J by 12 bases, with 12 bases between the two germline ends. CDR3 DNA sequence: TGCGCCAGCAGCCAAGATCAGGTCGCAGGCCAGCATTTT. As protein: CASSQDQVAGQHF.

This clonotype occurred a few times. The V call is TRBV7-8, the J call TRBJ2-2; D might be TRBD1 or TRBD2, each matching 6 bases. Trimming left V 0 bases short and J 5 bases short, with 19 bases between. The CDR3 has 18 amino acids. Germline lookup yields CDR1 SGHVS and CDR2 FQNEAQ. The CDR3 protein is CASSLARRLGGFTGELFF. DNA of the CDR3: TGTGCCAGCAGCTTAGCGAGACGCTTGGGGGGCTTTACCGGGGAGCTGTTTTTT. The full variable domain, rest sourced from reference TRBV7-8 and TRBJ2-2, is GAGVSQSPRYKVAKRGQDVALRCDPISGHVSLFWYQQALGQGPEFLTYFQNEAQLDKSGLPSDRFFAERPEGSVSTLKIQRTQQEDSAVYLCASSLARRLGGFTGELFFGEGSRLTVL.

This clonotype was seen a few times. This chain links TRBV12-3 or TRBV12-4 with TRBJ1-4, with D uncertain. The germline V and J ends were trimmed by 5 bases and 4 bases, with 11 bases remaining between them. The CDR3 runs to 14 residues. DNA for the CDR3: TGTGCCAGCAGTGCCGGAGGGATTAATGAAAAACTGTTTTTT. It translates to CASSAGGINEKLFF.

This clonotype came up a few times. CDR3 sequence: CSARGVRGHLETQYF. The CDR3, as DNA: TGCAGTGCTAGAGGAGTCCGGGGGCATTTGGAGACCCAGTACTTC. V gene TRBV20-1 combines with J gene TRBJ2-5; D tentatively reads TRBD1 or TRBD2 (6 bases each). CDR3 length: 15 amino acids. The germline V gene encodes CDR1 DFQATT and CDR2 SNEGSKA (reference sequence). The V and J ends lost 1 base and 5 bases respectively, with 17 bases between them.

This sequence joins TRBV11-1 and TRBJ1-1, with D perhaps TRBD1 (5 bases). Trimming shortened V by 4 bases and J by 5 bases, and 26 bases separated the two germline ends. The CDR3 has 18 residues. Germline lookup yields CDR1 SGHAT and CDR2 FQDESV (reference sequence). The CDR3 sequence is CASSSPPYPGTLGTEAFF. The CDR3 nucleotides are TGTGCCAGCAGCTCCCCGCCCTACCCCGGGACCCTCGGGACTGAAGCTTTCTTT.

This sequence joins TRBV20-1 and TRBJ2-3, with 7 bases fitting TRBD2. Germline values: CDR1 DFQATT, CDR2 SNEGSKA (reference sequence). Trimming removed 6 bases from V and 6 bases from J; junction bases left unmatched: 9. The CDR3 totals 13 residues. The CDR3 DNA reads as TGCAGTGCCCTACTAGCGACGGGTGATACGCAGTATTTT. Its protein is CSALLATGDTQYF.

This clonotype has ten or more counts. J is TRBJ2-1 and V is TRBV28; weak D call: TRBD2 (6 bases). The CDR3 loop spans 13 amino acids. CDR1 is MDHEN, CDR2 SYDVKM, per germline. The ends were cut back, 7 bases at V and 4 bases at J, with 11 bases in the middle. The DNA of the CDR3 is TGTGCCAGCATGGGACTGGAGTACAATGAGCAGTTCTTC. Translated: CASMGLEYNEQFF. Combining the CDR3 with reference TRBV28 and TRBJ2-1 gives the whole variable domain DVKVTQSSRYLVKRTGEKVFLECVQDMDHENMFWYRQDPGLGLRLIYFSYDVKMKEKGDIPEGYSVSREKKERFSLILESASTNQTSMYLCASMGLEYNEQFFGPGTRLTVL.

This clonotype showed up just a few times. The V gene is TRBV5-1, the J gene TRBJ2-5; 8 nucleotides agree with TRBD1. J gave up 5 bases and V 0 bases, and 3 bases lay outside the gene matches. This CDR3 is 14 amino acids long. CDR1 is SGHRS and CDR2 is YFSETQ in the germline V gene. This chain's CDR3 is CASSLDRGMETQYF. The CDR3 coding sequence is TGCGCCAGCAGCTTGGACAGGGGGATGGAGACCCAGTACTTC.

This clonotype was observed a few times. V and J are TRBV29-1 and TRBJ2-7, with D possibly being TRBD2 (5 bases). The germline CDR1 and CDR2 sequences are SQVTM and ANQGSEA. This CDR3 has 14 amino acids. V shed 6 bases and J shed 0 bases, with 15 bases lying between them. The CDR3 nucleotides read TGCAGCGTGAAATCGGGGAGTAGCTCCTACGAGCAGTACTTC. It translates to CSVKSGSSSYEQYF.

This chain's CDR3 is CASSFSHTDTQYF. Here the CDR3 DNA reads TGTGCCAGCAGTTTCAGCCACACAGATACGCAGTATTTT. The chain joins TRBV12-3 or TRBV12-4 to TRBJ2-3, with D hard to call. Trimming pared 3 bases from V and 2 bases from J, leaving 6 bases between. The CDR3 loop spans 13 amino acids.

Many counts were recorded for this clonotype. CDR3 DNA sequence: TGCAGTGCTGCAGGGCTAGCGGGGGGGATATTGGGAGAGCAGTACTTC. Protein sequence: CSAAGLAGGILGEQYF. The rearrangement joins TRBV20-1 to TRBJ2-7, with 12 bases lining up with TRBD2. Germline values: CDR1 DFQATT, CDR2 SNEGSKA (reference sequence). The V gene end was trimmed by 5 bases and the J gene end by 7 bases; junction bases not matched to a gene: 15. This CDR3 comprises 16 residues.

The gene calls are TRBV6-6 and TRBJ2-3; a possible D gene is TRBD2 (5 bases). The V gene lost 4 bases and the J gene lost 4 bases, with 9 bases spanning the gap. CDR3 size: 13 residues. The V gene's germline CDR1 is MNHNY and CDR2 SVGAGI (reference sequence). This CDR3 reads CASSWGVADTQYF. The CDR3 region has the DNA TGTGCCAGCAGTTGGGGAGTGGCAGATACGCAGTATTTT.

In its sample, this clonotype was seen a few times. The rearrangement links TRBV7-3 to TRBJ2-2; D uncertain. This CDR3 has 18 amino acids. The V gene's germline CDR1 is SGHTA and CDR2 FQGTGA. Trimming took 0 bases from V and 0 from J, leaving 14 bases between them. CDR3 nucleotides: TGTGCCAGCAGCTTAACGTCGATAGGTAGTTCGAACACCGGGGAGCTGTTTTTT. Translating it yields CASSLTSIGSSNTGELFF. Combining the CDR3 with reference TRBV7-3 and TRBJ2-2 gives the whole variable domain GAGVSQTPSNKVTEKGKYVELRCDPISGHTALYWYRQSLGQGPEFLIYFQGTGAADDSGLPNDRFFAVRPEGSVSTLKIQRTERGDSAVYLCASSLTSIGSSNTGELFFGEGSRLTVL.

A few counts support this clonotype. The rearrangement links TRBV7-2 to TRBJ2-7; a possible D gene is TRBD1 (6 bases). The CDR3 runs to 14 residues. Between the trimmed V and J ends, which lost 2 bases and 2 bases, there was a span of 10 bases. From germline, CDR1 is SGHTA and CDR2 FQGNSA. The CDR3 sequence: CASSLRTDAYEQYF. The CDR3 region has the DNA TGTGCCAGCAGCTTAAGGACAGACGCCTACGAGCAGTACTTC. Looking up the rest from reference TRBV7-2 and TRBJ2-7 gives the full variable domain: GAGVSQSPSNKVTEKGKDVELRCDPISGHTALYWYRQSLGQGLEFLIYFQGNSAPDKSGLPSDRFSAERTGGSVSTLTIQRTQQEDSAVYLCASSLRTDAYEQYFGPGTRLTVT.

The rearrangement links TRBV19 to TRBJ2-2; no firm D call. Between the trimmed V and J ends, which lost 4 bases and 11 bases, there was a span of 8 bases. The CDR3 runs 11 residues. Germline values: CDR1 LNHDA, CDR2 SQIVND (reference sequence). This chain's CDR3 is CASSTLSELFF. The CDR3 nucleotides read TGTGCCAGTAGTACCCTATCCGAGCTGTTTTTT.

This clonotype was found a few times. The V gene is TRBV29-1, the J gene TRBJ2-5; D might be TRBD1 (6 bases). This CDR3 has 16 amino acids. V lost 6 bases and J lost 5, with 25 bases in between. Germline values: CDR1 SQVTM, CDR2 ANQGSEA. CDR3 amino acids: CSVRPYGDNMGETQYF. The CDR3 coding sequence is TGCAGCGTCCGACCCTATGGGGACAACATGGGGGAGACCCAGTACTTC.

The chain joins TRBV6-2 or TRBV6-3 to TRBJ2-4; 8 bases line up with TRBD1. CDR1 is MNHEY and CDR2 is SVGEGT in the germline V gene. The trim removed 0 bases at V and 16 bases at J, leaving 11 bases unmatched. CDR3 size: 14 residues. The CDR3 protein is CASSYSIAQDRVYF. As DNA, the CDR3 is TGTGCCAGCAGTTACTCTATCGCACAGGACAGGGTCTACTTC.

The rearrangement uses TRBV13 and TRBJ2-3, with TRBD2 as a possible D gene (5 bases). Germline V gives CDR1 PRHDT, CDR2 FYEKMQ (reference sequence). The CDR3 is made up of 14 amino acids. V was pared by 7 bases and J by 2 bases, with 13 bases between. CDR3 protein: CASKVATNTDTQYF. For the CDR3, the DNA is TGTGCCAGCAAAGTAGCGACCAACACAGATACGCAGTATTTT.